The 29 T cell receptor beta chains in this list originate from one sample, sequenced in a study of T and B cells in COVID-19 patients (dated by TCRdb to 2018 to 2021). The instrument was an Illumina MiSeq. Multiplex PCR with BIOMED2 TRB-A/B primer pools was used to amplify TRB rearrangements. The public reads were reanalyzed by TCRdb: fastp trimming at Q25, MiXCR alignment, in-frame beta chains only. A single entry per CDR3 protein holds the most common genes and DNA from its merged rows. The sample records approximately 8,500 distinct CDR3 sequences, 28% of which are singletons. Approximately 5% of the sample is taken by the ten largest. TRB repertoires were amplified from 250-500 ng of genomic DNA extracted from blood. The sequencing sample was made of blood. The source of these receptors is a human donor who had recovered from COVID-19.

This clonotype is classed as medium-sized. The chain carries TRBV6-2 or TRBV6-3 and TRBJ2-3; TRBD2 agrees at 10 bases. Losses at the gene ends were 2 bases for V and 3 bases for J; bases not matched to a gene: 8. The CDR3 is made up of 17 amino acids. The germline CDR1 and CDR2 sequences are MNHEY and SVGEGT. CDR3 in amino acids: CASSYIGRAGGTDTQYF. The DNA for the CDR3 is TGTGCCAGCAGTTACATCGGCCGAGCGGGGGGGACAGATACGCAGTATTTT.

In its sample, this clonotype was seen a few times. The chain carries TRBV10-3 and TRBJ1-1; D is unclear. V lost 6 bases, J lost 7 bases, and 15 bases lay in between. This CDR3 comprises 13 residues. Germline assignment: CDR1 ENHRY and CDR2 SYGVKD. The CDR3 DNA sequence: TGTGCCATCAGGGATACAGCCGTCGGTGAAGCTTTCTTT. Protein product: CAIRDTAVGEAFF.

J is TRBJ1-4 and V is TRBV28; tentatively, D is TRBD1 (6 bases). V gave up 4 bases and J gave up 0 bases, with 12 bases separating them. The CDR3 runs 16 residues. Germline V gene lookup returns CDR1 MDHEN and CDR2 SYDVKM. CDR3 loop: CASSSYAGATNEKLFF. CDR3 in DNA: TGTGCCAGCAGTTCTTACGCAGGGGCAACTAATGAAAAACTGTTTTTT.

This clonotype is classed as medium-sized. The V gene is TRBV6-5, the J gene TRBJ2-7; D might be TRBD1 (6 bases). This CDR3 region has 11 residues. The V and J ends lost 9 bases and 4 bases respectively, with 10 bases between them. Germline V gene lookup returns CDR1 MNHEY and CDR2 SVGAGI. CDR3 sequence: CASGQGYEQYF. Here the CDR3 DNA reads TGTGCCAGTGGGCAGGGGTACGAGCAGTACTTC.

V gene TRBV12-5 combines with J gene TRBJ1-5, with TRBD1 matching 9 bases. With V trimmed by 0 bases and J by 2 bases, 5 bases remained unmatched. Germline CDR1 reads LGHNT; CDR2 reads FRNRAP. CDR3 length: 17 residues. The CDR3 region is CASGLVIGDRGNQPQHF. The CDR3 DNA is TGTGCTAGTGGTTTGGTAATCGGGGACAGGGGCAATCAGCCCCAGCATTTT. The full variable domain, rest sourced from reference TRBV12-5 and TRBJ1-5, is DARVTQTPRHKVTEMGQEVTMRCQPILGHNTVFWYRQTMMQGLELLAYFRNRAPLDDSGMPKDRFSAEMPDATLATLKIQPSEPRDSAVYFCASGLVIGDRGNQPQHFGDGTRLSIL.

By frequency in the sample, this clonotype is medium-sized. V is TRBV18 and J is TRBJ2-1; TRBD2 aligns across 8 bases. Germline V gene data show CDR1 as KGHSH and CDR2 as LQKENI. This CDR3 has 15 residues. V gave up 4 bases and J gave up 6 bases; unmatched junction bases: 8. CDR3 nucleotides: TGTGCCAGCTCACTACAGCGGGGGTCCCTCAATGAGCAGTTCTTC. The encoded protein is CASSLQRGSLNEQFF.

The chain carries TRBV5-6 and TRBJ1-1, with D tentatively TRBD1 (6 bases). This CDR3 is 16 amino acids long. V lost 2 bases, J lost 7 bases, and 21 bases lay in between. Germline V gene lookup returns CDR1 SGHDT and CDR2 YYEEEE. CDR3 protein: CASSFGALQGDVEAFF. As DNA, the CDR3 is TGTGCCAGCAGCTTTGGAGCCCTACAGGGCGACGTTGAAGCTTTCTTT. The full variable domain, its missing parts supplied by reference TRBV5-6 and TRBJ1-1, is DAGVTQSPTHLIKTRGQQVTLRCSPKSGHDTVSWYQQALGQGPQFIFQYYEEEERQRGNFPDRFSGHQFPNYSSELNVNALLLGDSALYLCASSFGALQGDVEAFFGQGTRLTVV.

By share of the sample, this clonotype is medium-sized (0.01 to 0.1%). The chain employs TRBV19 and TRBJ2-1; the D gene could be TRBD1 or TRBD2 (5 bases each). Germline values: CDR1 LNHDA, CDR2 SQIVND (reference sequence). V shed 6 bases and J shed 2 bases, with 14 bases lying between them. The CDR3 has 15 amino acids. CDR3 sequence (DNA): TGTGCCAGTAGGATATGGGACGGAACCTACAATGAGCAGTTCTTC. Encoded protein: CASRIWDGTYNEQFF.

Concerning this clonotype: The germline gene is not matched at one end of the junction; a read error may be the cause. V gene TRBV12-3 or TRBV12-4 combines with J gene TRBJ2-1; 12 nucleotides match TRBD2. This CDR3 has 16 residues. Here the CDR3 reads CASSSLAGGTYYEQFF. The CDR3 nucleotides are TGTGCCAGCAGTTCACTAGCGGGGGGCACCTACTATGAGCAGTTCTTC.

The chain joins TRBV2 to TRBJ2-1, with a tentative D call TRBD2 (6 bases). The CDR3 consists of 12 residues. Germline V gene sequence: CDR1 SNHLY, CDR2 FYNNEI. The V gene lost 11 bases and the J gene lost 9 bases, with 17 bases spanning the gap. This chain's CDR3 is CAGGGGKGEQFF. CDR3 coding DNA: TGTGCCGGCGGCGGAGGGAAAGGTGAGCAGTTCTTC.

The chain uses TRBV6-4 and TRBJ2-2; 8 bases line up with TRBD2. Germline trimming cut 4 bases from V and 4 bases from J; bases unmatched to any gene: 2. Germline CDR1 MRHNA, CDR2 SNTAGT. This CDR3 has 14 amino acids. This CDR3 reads CASSVSGGTGELFF. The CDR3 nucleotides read TGTGCCAGCAGTGTCAGCGGGGGCACCGGGGAGCTGTTTTTT.

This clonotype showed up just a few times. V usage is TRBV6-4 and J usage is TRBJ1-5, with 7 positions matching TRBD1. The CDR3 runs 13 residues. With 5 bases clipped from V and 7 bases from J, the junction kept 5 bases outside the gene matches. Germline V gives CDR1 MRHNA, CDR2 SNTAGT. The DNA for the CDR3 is TGTGCCAGCAGTACAGGGGAAACACAGCCCCAGCATTTT. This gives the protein CASSTGETQPQHF.

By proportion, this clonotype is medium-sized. The CDR3 spells CASSPRGGSEQFF. Here the CDR3 DNA reads TGTGCCAGCAGCCCACGGGGCGGTAGCGAGCAGTTCTTC. The chain has TRBV7-6 and TRBJ2-1, with D tentatively TRBD1 or TRBD2 (5 bases each). CDR3 size: 13 residues. Germline CDR1 and CDR2: SGHVS and FNYEAQ. V lost 5 bases, J lost 10 bases, and 15 bases lay in between.

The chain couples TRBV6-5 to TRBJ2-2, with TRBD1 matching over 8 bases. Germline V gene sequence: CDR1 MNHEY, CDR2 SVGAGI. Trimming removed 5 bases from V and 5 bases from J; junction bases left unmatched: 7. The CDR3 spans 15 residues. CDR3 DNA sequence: TGTGCCAGCAGTGAAGCGACAGGGGAGACCGGGGAGCTGTTTTTT. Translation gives CASSEATGETGELFF.

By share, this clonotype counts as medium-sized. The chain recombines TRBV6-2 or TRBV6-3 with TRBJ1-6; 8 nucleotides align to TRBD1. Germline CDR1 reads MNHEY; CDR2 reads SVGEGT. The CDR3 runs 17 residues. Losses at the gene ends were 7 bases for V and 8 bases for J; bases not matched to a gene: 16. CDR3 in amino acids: CASTDAPDRGGDSPLHF. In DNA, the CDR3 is TGTGCCAGCACCGACGCCCCCGACAGGGGAGGAGATTCACCCCTCCACTTT.

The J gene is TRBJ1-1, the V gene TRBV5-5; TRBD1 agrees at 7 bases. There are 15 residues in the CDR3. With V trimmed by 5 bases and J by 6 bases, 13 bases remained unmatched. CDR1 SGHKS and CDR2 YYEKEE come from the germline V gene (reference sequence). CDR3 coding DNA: TGTGCCAGCAGTCTTGCCGAAATAGGGGGCTCTGAAGCTTTCTTT. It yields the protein CASSLAEIGGSEAFF.

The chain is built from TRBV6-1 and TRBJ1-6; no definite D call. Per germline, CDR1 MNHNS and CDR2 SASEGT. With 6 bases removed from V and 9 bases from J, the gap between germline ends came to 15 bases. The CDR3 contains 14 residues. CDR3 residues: CASSRDTTSSPLHF. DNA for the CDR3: TGTGCCAGCAGCCGCGACACGACTAGTTCACCCCTCCACTTT.

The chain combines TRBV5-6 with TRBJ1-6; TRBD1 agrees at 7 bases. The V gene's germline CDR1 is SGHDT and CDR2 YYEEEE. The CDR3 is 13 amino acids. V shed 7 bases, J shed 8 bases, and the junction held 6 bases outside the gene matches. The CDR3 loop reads CASSDRVDSPLHF. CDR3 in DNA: TGTGCCAGCTCCGACAGGGTTGATTCACCCCTCCACTTT.

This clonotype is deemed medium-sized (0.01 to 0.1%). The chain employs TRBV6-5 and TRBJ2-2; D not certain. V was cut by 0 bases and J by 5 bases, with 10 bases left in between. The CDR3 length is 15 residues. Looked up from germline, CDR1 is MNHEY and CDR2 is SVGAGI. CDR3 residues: CASSYSQQVTGELFF. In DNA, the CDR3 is TGTGCCAGCAGTTACTCCCAGCAGGTGACCGGGGAGCTGTTTTTT.

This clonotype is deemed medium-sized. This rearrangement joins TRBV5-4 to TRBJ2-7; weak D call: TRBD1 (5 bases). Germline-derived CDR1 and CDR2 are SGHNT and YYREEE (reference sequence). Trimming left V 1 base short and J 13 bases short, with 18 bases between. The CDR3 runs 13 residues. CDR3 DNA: TGTGCCAGCAGCTTGCAGGGATCCCAATCGCAATACGTC. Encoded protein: CASSLQGSQSQYV.

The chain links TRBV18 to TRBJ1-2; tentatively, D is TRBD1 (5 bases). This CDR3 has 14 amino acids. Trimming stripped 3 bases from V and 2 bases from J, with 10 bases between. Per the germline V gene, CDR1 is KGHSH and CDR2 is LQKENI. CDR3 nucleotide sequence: TGTGCCAGCTCACCGGCGGGGGGGAACTATGGCTACACCTTC. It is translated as CASSPAGGNYGYTF.

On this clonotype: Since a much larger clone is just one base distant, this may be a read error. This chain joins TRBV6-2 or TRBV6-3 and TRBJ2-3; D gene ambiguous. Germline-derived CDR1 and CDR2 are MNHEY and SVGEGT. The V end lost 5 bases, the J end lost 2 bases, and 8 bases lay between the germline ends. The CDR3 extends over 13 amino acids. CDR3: CASSDLDTDTQYF. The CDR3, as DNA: TGTGCCAGCAGTGACTTAGACACAGATACGCAGTATTTT.

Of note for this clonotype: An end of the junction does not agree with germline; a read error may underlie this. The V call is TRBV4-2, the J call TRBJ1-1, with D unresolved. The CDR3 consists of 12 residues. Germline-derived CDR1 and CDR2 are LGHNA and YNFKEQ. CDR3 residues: CASNDMNTEAFF. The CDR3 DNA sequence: TGCGCCAGCAACGATATGAACACTGAAGCTTTCTTT.

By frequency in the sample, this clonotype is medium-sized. CDR3: CASSSYKPLNGSGYEQYF. In DNA, the CDR3 is TGTGCCAGCAGTTCTTATAAACCGCTTAATGGCTCGGGGTACGAGCAGTACTTC. The rearrangement joins TRBV27 to TRBJ2-7, with D possibly being TRBD2 (5 bases). V was clipped by 4 bases and J by 4 bases, with 26 bases between them. Germline CDR1 MNHEY, CDR2 SMNVEV (reference sequence). The CDR3 is 18 amino acids.

CDR3 in DNA: TGTGCCAGCAGCTTAAGCCGGAGCTGGGGTAAGTACGAGCAGTACGTC. This gives the protein CASSLSRSWGKYEQYV. V gene TRBV7-2 combines with J gene TRBJ2-7; D uncertain. Trimming removed 2 bases from V and 4 bases from J, with 18 bases in between. The CDR3 runs to 16 residues. Per the germline V gene, CDR1 is SGHTA and CDR2 is FQGNSA.

In DNA, the CDR3 is TGTGCCAGCAGTCCAGGGACAGGGGGGGCCAATCAGCCCCAGCATTTT. This sequence encodes CASSPGTGGANQPQHF. The chain couples TRBV6-6 to TRBJ1-5, with TRBD1 identical over 11 bases. The germline V gene has CDR1 MNHNY and CDR2 SVGAGI (reference sequence). CDR3 size: 16 residues. V lost 5 bases to trimming and J lost 3 bases; unmatched junction nucleotides: 6.

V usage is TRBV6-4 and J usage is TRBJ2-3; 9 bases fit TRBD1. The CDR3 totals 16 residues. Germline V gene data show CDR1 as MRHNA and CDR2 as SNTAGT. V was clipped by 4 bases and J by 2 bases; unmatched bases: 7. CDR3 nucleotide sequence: TGTGCCAGCAGTGGTTCCGGGACAGGGTCCACAGATACGCAGTATTTT. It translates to CASSGSGTGSTDTQYF.

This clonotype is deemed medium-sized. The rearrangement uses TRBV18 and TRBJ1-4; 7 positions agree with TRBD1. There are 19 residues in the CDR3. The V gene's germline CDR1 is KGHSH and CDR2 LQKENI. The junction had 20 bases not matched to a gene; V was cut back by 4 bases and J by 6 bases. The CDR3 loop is CASSLTTGTAVQFDEKLFF. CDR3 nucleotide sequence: TGTGCCAGCTCACTTACTACCGGGACAGCGGTCCAATTCGATGAAAAACTGTTTTTT.

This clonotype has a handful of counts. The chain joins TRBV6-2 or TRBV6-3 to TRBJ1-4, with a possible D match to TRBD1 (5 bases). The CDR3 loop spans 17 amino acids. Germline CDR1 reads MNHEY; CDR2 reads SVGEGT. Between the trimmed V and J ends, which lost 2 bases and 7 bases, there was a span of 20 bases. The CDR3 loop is CASSYPVVGGDGEKLFF. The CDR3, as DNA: TGTGCCAGCAGTTACCCCGTTGTCGGGGGAGACGGTGAAAAACTGTTTTTT.